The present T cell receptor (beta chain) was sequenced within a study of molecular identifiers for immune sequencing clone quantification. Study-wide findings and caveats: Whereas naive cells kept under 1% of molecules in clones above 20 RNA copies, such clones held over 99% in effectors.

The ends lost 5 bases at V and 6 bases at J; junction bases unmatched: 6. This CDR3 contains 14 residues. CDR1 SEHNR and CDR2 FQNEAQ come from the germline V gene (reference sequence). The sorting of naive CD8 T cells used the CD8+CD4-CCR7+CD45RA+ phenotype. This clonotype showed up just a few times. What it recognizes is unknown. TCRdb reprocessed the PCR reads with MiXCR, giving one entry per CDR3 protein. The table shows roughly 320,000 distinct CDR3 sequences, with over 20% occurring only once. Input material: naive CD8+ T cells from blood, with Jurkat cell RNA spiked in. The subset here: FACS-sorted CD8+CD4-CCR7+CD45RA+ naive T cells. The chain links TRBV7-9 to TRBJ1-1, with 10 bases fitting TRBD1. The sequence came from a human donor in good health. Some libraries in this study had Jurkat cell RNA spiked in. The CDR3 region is CASSPDRGKPEAFF. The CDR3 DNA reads TGTGCCAGCAGCCCGGACAGGGGGAAACCTGAAGCTTTCTTT.